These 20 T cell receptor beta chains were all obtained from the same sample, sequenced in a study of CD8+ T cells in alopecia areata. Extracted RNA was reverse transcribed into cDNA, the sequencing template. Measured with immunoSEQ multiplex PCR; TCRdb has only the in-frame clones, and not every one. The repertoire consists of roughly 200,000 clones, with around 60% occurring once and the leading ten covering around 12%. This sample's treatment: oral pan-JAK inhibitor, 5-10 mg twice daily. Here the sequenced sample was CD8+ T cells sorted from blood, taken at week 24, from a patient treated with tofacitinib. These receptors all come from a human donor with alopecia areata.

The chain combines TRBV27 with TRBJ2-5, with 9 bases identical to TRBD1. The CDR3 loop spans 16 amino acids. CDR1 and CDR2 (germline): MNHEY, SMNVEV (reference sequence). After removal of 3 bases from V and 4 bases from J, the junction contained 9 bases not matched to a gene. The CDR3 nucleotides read TGTGCCAGCAGTTTGTCGGGACAGGGCCTTCGAGAGACCCAGTACTTC. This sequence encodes CASSLSGQGLRETQYF.

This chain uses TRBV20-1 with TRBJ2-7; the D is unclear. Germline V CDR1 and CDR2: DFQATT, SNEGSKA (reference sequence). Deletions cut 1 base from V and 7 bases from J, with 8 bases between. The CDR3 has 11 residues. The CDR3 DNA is TGCAGTGCTAGAGCTCAAGGGGAGCAGTACTTC. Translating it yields CSARAQGEQYF.

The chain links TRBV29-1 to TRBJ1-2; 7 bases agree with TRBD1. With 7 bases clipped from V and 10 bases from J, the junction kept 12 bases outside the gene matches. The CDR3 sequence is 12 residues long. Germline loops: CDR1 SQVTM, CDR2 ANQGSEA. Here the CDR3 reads CSAQGTEGAYTF. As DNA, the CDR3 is TGCAGCGCCCAAGGGACAGAAGGTGCCTACACCTTC.

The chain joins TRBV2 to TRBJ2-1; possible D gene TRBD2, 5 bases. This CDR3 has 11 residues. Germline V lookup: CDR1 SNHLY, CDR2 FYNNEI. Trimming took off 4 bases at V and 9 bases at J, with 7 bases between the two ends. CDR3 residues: CASSAGIEQFF. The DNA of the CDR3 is TGTGCCAGCAGTGCGGGGATTGAGCAGTTCTTC.

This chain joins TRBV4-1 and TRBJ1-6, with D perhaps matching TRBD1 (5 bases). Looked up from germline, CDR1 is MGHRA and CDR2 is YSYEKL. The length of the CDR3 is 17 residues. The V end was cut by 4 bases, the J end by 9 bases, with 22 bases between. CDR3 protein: CASSRGKDPGTGSPLHF. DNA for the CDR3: TGCGCCAGCAGCCGTGGGAAGGACCCCGGGACGGGTTCACCCCTCCACTTT.

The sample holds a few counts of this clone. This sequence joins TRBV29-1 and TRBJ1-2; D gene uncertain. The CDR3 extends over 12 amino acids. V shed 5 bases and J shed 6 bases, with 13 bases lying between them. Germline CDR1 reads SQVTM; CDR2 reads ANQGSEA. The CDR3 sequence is CSVPSSEHGYTF. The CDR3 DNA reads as TGCAGCGTTCCAAGTTCGGAGCATGGCTACACCTTC.

The CDR3, as DNA: TGTGCCTGGAGTGTAGCGGGTAGTACAGATACGCAGTATTTT. This translates into CAWSVAGSTDTQYF. The chain carries TRBV30 and TRBJ2-3, with D possibly matching TRBD2 (6 bases). Trimming left V 0 bases short and J 3 bases short, with 10 bases between. The CDR3 consists of 14 residues. Germline CDR1 reads GTSNPN; CDR2 reads SVGIG (reference sequence).

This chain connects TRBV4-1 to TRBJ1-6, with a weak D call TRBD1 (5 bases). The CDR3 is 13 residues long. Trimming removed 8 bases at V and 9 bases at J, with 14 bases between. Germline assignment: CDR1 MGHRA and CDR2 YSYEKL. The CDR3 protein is CASLPMGGSPLHF. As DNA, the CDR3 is TGCGCCAGCCTCCCAATGGGGGGTTCACCCCTCCACTTT.

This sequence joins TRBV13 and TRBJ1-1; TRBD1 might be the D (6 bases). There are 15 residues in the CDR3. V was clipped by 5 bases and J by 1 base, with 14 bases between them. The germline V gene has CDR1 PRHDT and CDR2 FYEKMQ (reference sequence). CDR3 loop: CASSPNRDSNTEAFF. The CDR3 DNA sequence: TGTGCCAGCAGCCCCAACAGGGATTCGAACACTGAAGCTTTCTTT.

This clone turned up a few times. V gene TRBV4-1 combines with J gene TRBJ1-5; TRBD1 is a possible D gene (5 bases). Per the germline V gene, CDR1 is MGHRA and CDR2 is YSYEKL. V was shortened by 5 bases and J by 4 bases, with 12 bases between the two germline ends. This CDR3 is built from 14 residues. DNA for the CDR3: TGCGCCAGCAGCACCCGGCAGGGAAATCAGCCCCAGCATTTT. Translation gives CASSTRQGNQPQHF.

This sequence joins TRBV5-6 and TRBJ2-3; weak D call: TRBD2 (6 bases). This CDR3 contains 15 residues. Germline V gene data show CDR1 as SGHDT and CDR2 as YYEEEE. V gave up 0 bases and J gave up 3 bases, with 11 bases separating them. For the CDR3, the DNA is TGTGCCAGCAGCTTGGTCGGCGGGGTGACAGATACGCAGTATTTT. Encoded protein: CASSLVGGVTDTQYF.

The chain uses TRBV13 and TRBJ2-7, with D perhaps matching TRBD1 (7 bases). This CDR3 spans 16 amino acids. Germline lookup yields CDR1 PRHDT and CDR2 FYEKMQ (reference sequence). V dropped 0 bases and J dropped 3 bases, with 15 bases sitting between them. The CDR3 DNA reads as TGTGCCAGCAGCTTAGGGACAGGGAGGAGAAACTACGAGCAGTACTTC. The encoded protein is CASSLGTGRRNYEQYF.

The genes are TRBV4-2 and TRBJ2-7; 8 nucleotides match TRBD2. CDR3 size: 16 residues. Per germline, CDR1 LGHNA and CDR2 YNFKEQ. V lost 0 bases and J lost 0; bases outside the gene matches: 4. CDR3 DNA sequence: TGTGCCAGCAGCCAAGATAGGGCGGGGGGCTCCTACGAGCAGTACTTC. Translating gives CASSQDRAGGSYEQYF.

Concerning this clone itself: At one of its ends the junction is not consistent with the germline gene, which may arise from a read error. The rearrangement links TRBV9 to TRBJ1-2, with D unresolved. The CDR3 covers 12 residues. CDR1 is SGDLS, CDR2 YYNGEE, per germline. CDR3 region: CASSVEAVNGDF. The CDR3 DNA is TGTGCCAGCAGCGTAGAGGCCGTGAATGGTGACTTC.

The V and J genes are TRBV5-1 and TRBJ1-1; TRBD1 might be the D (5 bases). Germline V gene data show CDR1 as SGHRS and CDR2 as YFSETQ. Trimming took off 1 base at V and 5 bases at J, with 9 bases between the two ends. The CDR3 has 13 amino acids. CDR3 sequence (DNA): TGCGCCAGCAGCTTGCCAGGGTTTACTGAAGCTTTCTTT. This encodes CASSLPGFTEAFF.

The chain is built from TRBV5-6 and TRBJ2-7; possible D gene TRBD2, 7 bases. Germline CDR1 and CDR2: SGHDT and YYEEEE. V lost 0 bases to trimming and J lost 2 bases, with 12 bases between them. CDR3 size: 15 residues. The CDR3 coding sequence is TGTGCCAGCAGCTTGGATATAGGGGGGGCCTACGAGCAGTACTTC. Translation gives CASSLDIGGAYEQYF. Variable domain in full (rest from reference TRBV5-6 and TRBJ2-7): DAGVTQSPTHLIKTRGQQVTLRCSPKSGHDTVSWYQQALGQGPQFIFQYYEEEERQRGNFPDRFSGHQFPNYSSELNVNALLLGDSALYLCASSLDIGGAYEQYFGPGTRLTVT.

CDR3 loop: CASSLTSGGSSYNEQFF. For the CDR3, the DNA is TGCGCCAGCAGCCTGACTAGCGGGGGAAGCTCCTACAATGAGCAGTTCTTC. The chain employs TRBV4-1 and TRBJ2-1; the match to TRBD2 covers 12 bases. Germline V gene sequence: CDR1 MGHRA, CDR2 YSYEKL. Germline trimming cut 4 bases from V and 0 bases from J; bases unmatched to any gene: 4. This CDR3 is built from 17 residues.

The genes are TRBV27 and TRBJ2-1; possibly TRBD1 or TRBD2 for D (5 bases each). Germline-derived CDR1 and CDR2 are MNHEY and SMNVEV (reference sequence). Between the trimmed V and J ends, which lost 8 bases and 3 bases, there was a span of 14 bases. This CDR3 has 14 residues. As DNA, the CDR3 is TGTGCCAGCGGACGGGGCCTCAACTACAATGAGCAGTTCTTC. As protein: CASGRGLNYNEQFF.

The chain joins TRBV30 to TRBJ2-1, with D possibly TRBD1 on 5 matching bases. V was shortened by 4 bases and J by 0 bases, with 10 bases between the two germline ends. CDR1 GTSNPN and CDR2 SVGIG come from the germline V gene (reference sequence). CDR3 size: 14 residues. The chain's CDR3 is CAWNIDSSYNEQFF. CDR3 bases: TGTGCCTGGAATATAGACAGCTCCTACAATGAGCAGTTCTTC.

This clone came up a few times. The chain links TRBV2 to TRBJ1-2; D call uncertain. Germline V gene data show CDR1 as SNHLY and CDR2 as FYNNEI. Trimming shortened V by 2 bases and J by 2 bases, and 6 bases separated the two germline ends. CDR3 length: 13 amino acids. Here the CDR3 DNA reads TGTGCCAGCAGTGAAAGGCTCAACTATGGCTACACCTTC. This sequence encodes CASSERLNYGYTF.